One sample yielded the 19 T cell receptor beta chains listed below, sequenced in a study of regulatory T cells in long-lasting Graves disease. Documented time point: persistent/refractory GD, antithyroid drugs over 5 years with positive TRAb. Extracted PBMC RNA gave rise to the TCR library. To make TCR beta libraries, researchers used iRepertoire HTBI primers and Arm-PCR of CDR3 regions. TCRdb redid the calling of the multiplex PCR reads with MiXCR, one entry per CDR3 protein. The sample includes approximately 400,000 distinct CDR3 sequences, about 25% seen only once; the top ten take about a quarter. The specimen comprised peripheral blood mononuclear cells (PBMCs), sampled when the disease was refractory, from a patient treated with antithyroid drugs. The receptors were sampled from a female donor with Graves disease.

In its sample, this clonotype was seen many times. The rearrangement uses TRBV28 and TRBJ1-2, with TRBD1 as a possible D gene (5 bases). From germline, CDR1 is MDHEN and CDR2 SYDVKM. This CDR3 spans 13 amino acids. Trimming shortened V by 3 bases and J by 4 bases, and 9 bases separated the two germline ends. The CDR3 sequence: CASSFEGLYGYTF. CDR3 in DNA: TGTGCCAGCAGTTTCGAGGGGCTCTATGGCTACACCTTC.

This clonotype was detected ten times or more. V gene TRBV28 combines with J gene TRBJ1-2; TRBD1 matches 8 bases. CDR3 length: 13 amino acids. The trim removed 6 bases at V and 4 bases at J, leaving 4 bases unmatched. Germline V gives CDR1 MDHEN, CDR2 SYDVKM. CDR3 coding DNA: TGTGCCAGCAGCCCAGACAGGGGCTATGGCTACACCTTC. It is translated as CASSPDRGYGYTF.

CDR3 bases: TGCAGTGCTAGGGGGGCTACTTCCTACGAGCAGTACTTC. Translation gives CSARGATSYEQYF. J is TRBJ2-7 and V is TRBV20-1, with D possibly TRBD1 on 6 matching bases. The CDR3 length is 13 residues. The germline gives CDR1 DFQATT, CDR2 SNEGSKA (reference sequence). The V gene lost 3 bases and the J gene lost 1 base, with 10 bases spanning the gap.

This clonotype came up many times. The rearrangement links TRBV7-8 to TRBJ2-7; TRBD1 agrees at 11 bases. The germline gives CDR1 SGHVS, CDR2 FQNEAQ. The CDR3 has 14 residues. V shed 8 bases and J 5 bases; nucleotides not matched to a gene: 8. CDR3 bases: TGTGCCAGCTTACCGGGACAGGGGGTCCACGAGCAGTACTTC. Residues: CASLPGQGVHEQYF.

The chain is built from TRBV2 and TRBJ1-1; D is uncertain. This CDR3 is built from 10 residues. CDR1 SNHLY and CDR2 FYNNEI come from the germline V gene. Trimming pared 6 bases from V and 7 bases from J, leaving 6 bases between. The CDR3 sequence: CASRENEAFF. In DNA, the CDR3 is TGTGCCAGCAGGGAAAATGAAGCTTTCTTT.

The chain combines TRBV20-1 with TRBJ1-1; possibly TRBD1 for D (5 bases). With 0 bases removed from V and 3 bases from J, the gap between germline ends came to 20 bases. The CDR3 sequence is 17 residues long. From germline, CDR1 is DFQATT and CDR2 SNEGSKA (reference sequence). CDR3 coding DNA: TGCAGTGCTAGAGAAGAGCAGGGAGGGTATCTGGACACTGAAGCTTTCTTT. Translation: CSAREEQGGYLDTEAFF.

V is TRBV12-3 or TRBV12-4 and J is TRBJ2-2; 7 bases map to TRBD2. The CDR3 is 14 residues long. Trimming at V came to 7 bases and at J to 6 bases, leaving 8 bases not matched to a gene. The CDR3 region is CASTPRTSPGELFF. In nucleotides, the CDR3 is TGTGCCAGCACTCCCCGGACTAGTCCCGGGGAGCTGTTTTTT.

The sample holds one count of this clonotype. This chain uses TRBV29-1 with TRBJ2-5; 8 bases agree with TRBD2. The CDR3 consists of 15 residues. Germline V CDR1 and CDR2: SQVTM, ANQGSEA. The ends lost 0 bases at V and 7 bases at J; junction bases unmatched: 10. The CDR3 reads CSVEDPGHRGGTQYF. For the CDR3, the DNA is TGCAGCGTTGAAGACCCGGGACACCGGGGGGGGACCCAGTACTTC.

This chain uses TRBV7-9 with TRBJ2-7, with D possibly TRBD2 on 5 matching bases. V was pared by 2 bases and J by 5 bases, with 13 bases between. Looked up from germline, CDR1 is SEHNR and CDR2 is FQNEAQ (reference sequence). This CDR3 contains 14 residues. CDR3 protein: CASSLQAFGDEQYF. The CDR3, as DNA: TGTGCCAGCAGCTTACAGGCTTTCGGGGACGAGCAGTACTTC. The complete variable domain, with remaining parts taken from reference TRBV7-9 and TRBJ2-7, reads DTGVSQNPRHKITKRGQNVTFRCDPISEHNRLYWYRQTLGQGPEFLTYFQNEAQLEKSRLLSDRFSAERPKGSFSTLEIQRTEQGDSAMYLCASSLQAFGDEQYFGPGTRLTVT.

This chain joins TRBV5-1 and TRBJ2-3; no clear D gene. Trimming cost V 4 bases and J 1 base, with 13 bases left between them. CDR1 is SGHRS and CDR2 is YFSETQ in the germline V gene. The CDR3 sequence is 15 residues long. Written as DNA, the CDR3 is TGCGCCAGCAGCGTAGATTCGGTGGGCACAGATACGCAGTATTTT. It specifies CASSVDSVGTDTQYF.

This clonotype showed up many times. The gene calls are TRBV7-2 and TRBJ2-7, with unresolved D. CDR3 length: 13 amino acids. CDR1 and CDR2 (germline): SGHTA, FQGNSA. The V and J ends lost 4 bases and 2 bases respectively, with 9 bases between them. The chain's CDR3 is CASSSPRAYEQYF. The CDR3 DNA reads as TGTGCCAGCAGCTCGCCCCGAGCCTACGAGCAGTACTTC.

The chain has TRBV7-9 and TRBJ1-6, with 7 bases lining up with TRBD1. V lost 5 bases to trimming and J lost 6 bases; unmatched junction nucleotides: 4. CDR3 length equals 14 residues. In germline, CDR1 is SEHNR, CDR2 FQNEAQ (reference sequence). CDR3 sequence: CASSPGQSNSPLHF. CDR3 bases: TGTGCCAGCAGCCCGGGACAGAGTAATTCACCCCTCCACTTT.

Ten or more counts support this clonotype. The chain recombines TRBV7-3 with TRBJ2-7, with D unresolved. Germline loops: CDR1 SGHTA, CDR2 FQGTGA. The V end lost 3 bases, the J end lost 0 bases, and 9 bases lay between the germline ends. The CDR3 contains 14 residues. CDR3 in amino acids: CASSLGPASYEQYF. The CDR3 region has the DNA TGTGCCAGCAGCTTGGGTCCGGCCTCCTACGAGCAGTACTTC.

This sequence joins TRBV4-1 and TRBJ2-1; 7 bases line up with TRBD1. This CDR3 has 16 residues. V lost 1 base to trimming and J lost 2 bases; unmatched junction nucleotides: 5. Germline V gene lookup returns CDR1 MGHRA and CDR2 YSYEKL. The CDR3 loop is CASSQGRDSTYNEQFF. The CDR3 coding sequence is TGCGCCAGCAGCCAAGGACGGGACAGCACCTACAATGAGCAGTTCTTC.

This clonotype occurred many times. This chain joins TRBV27 and TRBJ1-2, with D perhaps TRBD1 (5 bases). CDR3 size: 17 residues. V was pared by 1 base and J by 5 bases, with 20 bases between. Germline V gene lookup returns CDR1 MNHEY and CDR2 SMNVEV (reference sequence). CDR3 region: CASSLLSPPTGVYGYTF. Written as DNA, the CDR3 is TGTGCCAGCAGTTTATTGTCCCCGCCCACGGGGGTGTATGGCTACACCTTC.

This clonotype was counted many times. The rearrangement joins TRBV28 to TRBJ1-1, with unresolved D. This CDR3 is 14 amino acids long. From germline, CDR1 is MDHEN and CDR2 SYDVKM. Trimming cost V 4 bases and J 2 bases, with 11 bases left between them. The CDR3 DNA follows: TGTGCCAGCAGTTCCCTCTACAGAAACACTGAAGCTTTCTTT. This sequence encodes CASSSLYRNTEAFF.

V and J are TRBV2 and TRBJ1-5, with D unresolved. The CDR3 runs 13 residues. Per the germline V gene, CDR1 is SNHLY and CDR2 is FYNNEI. V lost 7 bases to trimming and J lost 0 bases, with 7 bases between them. The CDR3 bases are TGTGCCAGCACGGGCGGTAGCAATCAGCCCCAGCATTTT. Amino acid sequence: CASTGGSNQPQHF.

This clonotype appeared many times. This rearrangement joins TRBV28 to TRBJ1-2; D is perhaps TRBD1 (6 bases). The germline gives CDR1 MDHEN, CDR2 SYDVKM. The CDR3 loop spans 13 amino acids. The ends were cut back, 6 bases at V and 5 bases at J, with 13 bases in the middle. CDR3 sequence reads: CASSLQGWYGYTF. CDR3 DNA: TGTGCCAGCAGCCTACAGGGTTGGTATGGCTACACCTTC.

This clonotype was observed a handful of times. The J gene is TRBJ2-5, the V gene TRBV20-1, with D possibly TRBD2 on 6 matching bases. The germline V and J ends were trimmed by 3 bases and 5 bases, with 13 bases remaining between them. Germline assignment: CDR1 DFQATT and CDR2 SNEGSKA (reference sequence). The CDR3 covers 13 residues. CDR3 amino acids: CSASGNGGETQYF. CDR3 DNA: TGCAGTGCTAGCGGGAACGGGGGTGAGACCCAGTACTTC.